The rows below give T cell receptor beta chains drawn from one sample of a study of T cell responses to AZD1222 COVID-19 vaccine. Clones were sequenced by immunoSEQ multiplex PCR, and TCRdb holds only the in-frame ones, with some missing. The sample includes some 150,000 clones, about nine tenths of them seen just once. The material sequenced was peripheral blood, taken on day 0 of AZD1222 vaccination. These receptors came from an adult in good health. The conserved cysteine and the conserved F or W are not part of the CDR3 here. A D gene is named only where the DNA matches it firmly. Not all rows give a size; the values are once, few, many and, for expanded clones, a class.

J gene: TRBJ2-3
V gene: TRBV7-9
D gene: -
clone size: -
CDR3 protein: ASSLEDTQY

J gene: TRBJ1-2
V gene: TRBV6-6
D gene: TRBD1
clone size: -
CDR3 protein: ASTMDRQYGYT

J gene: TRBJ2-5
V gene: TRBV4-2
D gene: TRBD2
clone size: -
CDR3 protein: ASSQGGGRETQY

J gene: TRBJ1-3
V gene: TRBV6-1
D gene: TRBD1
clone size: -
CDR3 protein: ASSGQGAFSGNTIY

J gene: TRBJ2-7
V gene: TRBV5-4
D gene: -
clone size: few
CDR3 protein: ASSLRGTGYYEQY

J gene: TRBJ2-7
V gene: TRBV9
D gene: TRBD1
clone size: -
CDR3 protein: ASSAPGQGIYEQY

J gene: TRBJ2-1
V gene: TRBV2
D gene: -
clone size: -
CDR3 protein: ASSPSRTFIDEQF

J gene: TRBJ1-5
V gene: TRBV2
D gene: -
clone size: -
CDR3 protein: ASRRDSNQPQH

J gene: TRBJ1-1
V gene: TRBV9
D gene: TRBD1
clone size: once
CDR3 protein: ASSVGQVTNTEAF

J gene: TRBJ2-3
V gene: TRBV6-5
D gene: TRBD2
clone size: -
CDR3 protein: ASSFRLAGTDTQY

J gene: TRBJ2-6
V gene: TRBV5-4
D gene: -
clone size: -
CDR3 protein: ASSLGTGLGANVLT

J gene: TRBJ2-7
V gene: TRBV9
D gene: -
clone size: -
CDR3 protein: ASSVEPGPIFAYEQY

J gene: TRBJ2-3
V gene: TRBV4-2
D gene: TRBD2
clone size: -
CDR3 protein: ASSQMTGGPDTQY